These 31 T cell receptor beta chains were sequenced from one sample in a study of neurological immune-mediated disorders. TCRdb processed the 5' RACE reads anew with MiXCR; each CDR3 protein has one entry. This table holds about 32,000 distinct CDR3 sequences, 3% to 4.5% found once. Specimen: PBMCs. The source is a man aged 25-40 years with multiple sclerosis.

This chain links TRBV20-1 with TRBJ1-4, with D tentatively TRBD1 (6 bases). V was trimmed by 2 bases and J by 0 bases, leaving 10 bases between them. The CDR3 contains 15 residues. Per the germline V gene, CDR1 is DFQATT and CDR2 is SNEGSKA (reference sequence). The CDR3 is CSARNRVATNEKLFF. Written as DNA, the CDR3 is TGCAGTGCTAGAAACAGGGTTGCAACTAATGAAAAACTGTTTTTT.

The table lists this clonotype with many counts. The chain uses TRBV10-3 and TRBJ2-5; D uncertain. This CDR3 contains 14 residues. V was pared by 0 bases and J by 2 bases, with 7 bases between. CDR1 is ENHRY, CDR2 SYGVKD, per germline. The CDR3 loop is CAISESRRQETQYF. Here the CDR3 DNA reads TGTGCCATCAGTGAGTCACGGAGACAAGAGACCCAGTACTTC.

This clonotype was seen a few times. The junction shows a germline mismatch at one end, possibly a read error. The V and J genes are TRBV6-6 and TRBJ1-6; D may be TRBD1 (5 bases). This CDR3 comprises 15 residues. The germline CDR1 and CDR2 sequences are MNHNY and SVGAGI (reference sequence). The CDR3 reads CASSSRGGGNSPLNF. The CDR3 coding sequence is TGTGCCAGCAGTTCCCGGGGCGGGGGTAATTCACCCCTCAACTTT.

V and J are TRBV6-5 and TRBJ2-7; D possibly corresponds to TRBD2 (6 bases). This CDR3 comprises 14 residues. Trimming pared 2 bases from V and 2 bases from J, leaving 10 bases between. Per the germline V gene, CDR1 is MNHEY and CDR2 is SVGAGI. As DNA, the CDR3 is TGTGCCAGCAGTTACGGTGGCGGGACCTACGAGCAGTACTTC. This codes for CASSYGGGTYEQYF.

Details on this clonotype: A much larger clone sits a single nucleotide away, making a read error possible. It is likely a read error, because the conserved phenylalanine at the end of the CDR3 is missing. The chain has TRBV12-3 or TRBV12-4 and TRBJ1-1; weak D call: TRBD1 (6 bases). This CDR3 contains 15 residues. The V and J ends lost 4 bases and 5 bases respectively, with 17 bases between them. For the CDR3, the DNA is TGTGCCAGCAGTTGGGGGACACCGGGAATGACTGAAGCTTTCATT. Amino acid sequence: CASSWGTPGMTEAFI.

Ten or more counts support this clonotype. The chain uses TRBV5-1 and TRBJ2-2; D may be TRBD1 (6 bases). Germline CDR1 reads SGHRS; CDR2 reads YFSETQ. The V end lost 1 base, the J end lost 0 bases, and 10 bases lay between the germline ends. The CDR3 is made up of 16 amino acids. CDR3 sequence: CASSLRGHSNTGELFF. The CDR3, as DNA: TGCGCCAGCAGCTTGAGGGGACACTCGAACACCGGGGAGCTGTTTTTT.

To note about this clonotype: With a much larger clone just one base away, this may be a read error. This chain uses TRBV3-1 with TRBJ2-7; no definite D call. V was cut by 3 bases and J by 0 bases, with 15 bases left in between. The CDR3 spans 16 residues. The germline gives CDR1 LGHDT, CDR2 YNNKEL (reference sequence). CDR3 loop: CASSQSWAGNSYEQYF. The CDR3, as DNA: TGTGCCAGCAGCCAGTCCTGGGCAGGAAACTCCTACGAGCAGTACTTC.

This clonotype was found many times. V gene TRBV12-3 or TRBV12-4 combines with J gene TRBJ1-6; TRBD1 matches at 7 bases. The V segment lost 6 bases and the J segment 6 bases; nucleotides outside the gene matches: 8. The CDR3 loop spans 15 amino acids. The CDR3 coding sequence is TGTGCCAGCAGAGAGACAGGGCGGGGTAATTCACCCCTCCACTTT. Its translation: CASRETGRGNSPLHF.

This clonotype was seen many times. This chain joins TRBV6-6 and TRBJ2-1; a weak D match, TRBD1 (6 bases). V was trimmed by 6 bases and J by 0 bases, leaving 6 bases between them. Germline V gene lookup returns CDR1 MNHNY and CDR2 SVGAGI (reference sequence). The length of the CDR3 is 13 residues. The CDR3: CASRDSSYNEQFF. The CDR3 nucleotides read TGTGCCAGCAGGGACAGCTCCTACAATGAGCAGTTCTTC.

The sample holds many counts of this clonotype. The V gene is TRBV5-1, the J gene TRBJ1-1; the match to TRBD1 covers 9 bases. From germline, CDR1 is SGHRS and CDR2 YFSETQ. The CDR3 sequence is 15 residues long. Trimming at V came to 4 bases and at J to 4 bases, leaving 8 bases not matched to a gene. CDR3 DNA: TGCGCCAGCAGCCAAGCCGGGACAGGGACCACTGAAGCTTTCTTT. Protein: CASSQAGTGTTEAFF.

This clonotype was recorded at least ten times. The CDR3 nucleotides read TGTGCCAGCAGCTTTCTTCACAGGGTTGATCAGCCCCAGCATTTT. Protein: CASSFLHRVDQPQHF. This sequence joins TRBV7-2 and TRBJ1-5; a weak D match, TRBD1 (6 bases). Germline lookup yields CDR1 SGHTA and CDR2 FQGNSA. V lost 3 bases and J lost 5, with 14 bases in between. The CDR3 loop spans 15 amino acids.

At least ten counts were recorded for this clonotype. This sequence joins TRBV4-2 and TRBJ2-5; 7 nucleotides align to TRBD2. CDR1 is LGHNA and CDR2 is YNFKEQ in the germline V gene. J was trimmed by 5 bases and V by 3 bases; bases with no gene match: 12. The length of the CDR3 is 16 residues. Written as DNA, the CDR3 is TGTGCCAGCAGCCAGCGAGGGGAGGGTGAATCGGAGACCCAGTACTTC. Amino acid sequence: CASSQRGEGESETQYF.

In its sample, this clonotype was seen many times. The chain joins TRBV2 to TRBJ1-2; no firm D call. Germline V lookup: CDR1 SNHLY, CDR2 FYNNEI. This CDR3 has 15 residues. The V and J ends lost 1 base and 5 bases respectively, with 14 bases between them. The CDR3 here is CASSEEGGSGYGYTF. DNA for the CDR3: TGTGCCAGCAGTGAAGAGGGAGGGTCTGGTTATGGCTACACCTTC.

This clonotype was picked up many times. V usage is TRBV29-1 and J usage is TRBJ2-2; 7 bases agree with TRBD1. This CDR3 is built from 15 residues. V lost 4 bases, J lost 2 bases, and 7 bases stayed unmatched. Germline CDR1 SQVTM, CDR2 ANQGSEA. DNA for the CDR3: TGCAGCGTTGTTACAGGGGACACCAACACCGGGGAGCTGTTTTTT. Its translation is CSVVTGDTNTGELFF.

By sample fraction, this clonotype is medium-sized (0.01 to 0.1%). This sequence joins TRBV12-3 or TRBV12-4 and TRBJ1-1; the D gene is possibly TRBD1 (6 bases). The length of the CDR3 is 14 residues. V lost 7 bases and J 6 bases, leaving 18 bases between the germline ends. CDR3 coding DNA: TGTGCCAGCAACCCACAGGGCCCCCTAGCTGAAGCTTTCTTT. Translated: CASNPQGPLAEAFF.

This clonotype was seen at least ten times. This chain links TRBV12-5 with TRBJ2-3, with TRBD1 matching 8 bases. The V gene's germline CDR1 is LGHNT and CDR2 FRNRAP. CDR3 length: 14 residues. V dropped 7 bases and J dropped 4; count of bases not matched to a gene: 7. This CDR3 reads CASAVDRESDTQYF. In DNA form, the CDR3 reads TGTGCTAGTGCCGTGGACAGGGAGTCAGATACGCAGTATTTT.

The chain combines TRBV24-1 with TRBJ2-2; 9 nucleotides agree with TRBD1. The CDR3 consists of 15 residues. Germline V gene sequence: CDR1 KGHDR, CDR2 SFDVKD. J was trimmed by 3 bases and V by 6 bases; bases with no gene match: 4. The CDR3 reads CATSFRDRDTGELFF. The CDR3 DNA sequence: TGTGCCACCAGTTTTCGGGACAGGGACACCGGGGAGCTGTTTTTT.

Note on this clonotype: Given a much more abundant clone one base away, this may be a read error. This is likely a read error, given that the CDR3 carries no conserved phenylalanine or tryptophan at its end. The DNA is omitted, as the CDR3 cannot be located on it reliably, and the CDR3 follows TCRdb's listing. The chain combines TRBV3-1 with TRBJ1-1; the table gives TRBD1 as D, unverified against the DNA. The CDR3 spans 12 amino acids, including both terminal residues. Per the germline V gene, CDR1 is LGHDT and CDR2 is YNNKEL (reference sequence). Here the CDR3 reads CASSQMNSGTSL.

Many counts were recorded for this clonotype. Here the CDR3 reads CASSPRGFDNQPQHF. For the CDR3, the DNA is TGCGCCAGCAGCCCCAGGGGCTTCGACAATCAGCCCCAGCATTTT. The V and J genes are TRBV4-3 and TRBJ1-5; D might be TRBD1 (6 bases). CDR3 length: 15 amino acids. V was cut by 4 bases and J by 3 bases, with 13 bases left in between. Germline values: CDR1 LGHNA, CDR2 YSLEER.

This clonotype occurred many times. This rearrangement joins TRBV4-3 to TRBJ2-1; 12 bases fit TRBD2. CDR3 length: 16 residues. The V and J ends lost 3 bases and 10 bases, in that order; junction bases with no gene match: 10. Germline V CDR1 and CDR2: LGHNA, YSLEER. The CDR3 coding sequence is TGCGCCAGCAGCCATGGTCTAGCGGGGGGGCTGGAAGAGCAGTTCTTC. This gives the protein CASSHGLAGGLEEQFF.

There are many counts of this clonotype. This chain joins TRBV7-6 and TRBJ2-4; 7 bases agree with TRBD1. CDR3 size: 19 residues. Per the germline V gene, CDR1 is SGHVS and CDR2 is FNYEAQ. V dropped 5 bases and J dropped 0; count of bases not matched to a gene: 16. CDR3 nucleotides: TGTGCCAGCAGCCCCGGGACAGCACCAATACCTTTAGCCAAAAACATTCAGTACTTC. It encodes CASSPGTAPIPLAKNIQYF.

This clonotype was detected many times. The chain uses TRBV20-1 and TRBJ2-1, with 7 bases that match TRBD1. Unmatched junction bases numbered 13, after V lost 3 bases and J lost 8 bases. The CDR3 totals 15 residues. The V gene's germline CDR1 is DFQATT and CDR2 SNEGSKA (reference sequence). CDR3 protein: CSASGRATGFDEQFF. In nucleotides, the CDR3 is TGCAGTGCTAGCGGACGCGCGACAGGGTTCGATGAGCAGTTCTTC.

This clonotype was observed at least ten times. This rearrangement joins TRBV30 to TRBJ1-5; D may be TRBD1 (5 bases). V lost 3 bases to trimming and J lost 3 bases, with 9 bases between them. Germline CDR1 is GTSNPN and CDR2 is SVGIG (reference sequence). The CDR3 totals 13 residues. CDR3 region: CAWRGGDNQPQHF. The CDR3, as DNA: TGTGCCTGGAGAGGAGGGGACAATCAGCCCCAGCATTTT. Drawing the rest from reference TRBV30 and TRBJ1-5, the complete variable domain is SQTIHQWPATLVQPVGSPLSLECTVEGTSNPNLYWYRQAAGRGLQLLFYSVGIGQISSEVPQNLSASRPQDRQFILSSKKLLLSDSGFYLCAWRGGDNQPQHFGDGTRLSIL.

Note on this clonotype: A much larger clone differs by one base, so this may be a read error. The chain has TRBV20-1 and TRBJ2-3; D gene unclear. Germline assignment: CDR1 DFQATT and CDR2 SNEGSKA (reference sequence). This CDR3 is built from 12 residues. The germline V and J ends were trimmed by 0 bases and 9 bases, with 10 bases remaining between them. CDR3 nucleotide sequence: TGCAGTGCTAGAGACACAGTCGTGACGCAGTATTTT. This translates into CSARDTVVTQYF.

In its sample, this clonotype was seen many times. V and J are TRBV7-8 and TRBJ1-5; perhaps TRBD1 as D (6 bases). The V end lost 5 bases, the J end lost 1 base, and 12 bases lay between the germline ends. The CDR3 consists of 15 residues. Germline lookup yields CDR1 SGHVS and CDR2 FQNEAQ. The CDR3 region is CASSQGGRSNQPQHF. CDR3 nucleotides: TGTGCCAGCAGCCAAGGGGGGCGAAGCAATCAGCCCCAGCATTTT.

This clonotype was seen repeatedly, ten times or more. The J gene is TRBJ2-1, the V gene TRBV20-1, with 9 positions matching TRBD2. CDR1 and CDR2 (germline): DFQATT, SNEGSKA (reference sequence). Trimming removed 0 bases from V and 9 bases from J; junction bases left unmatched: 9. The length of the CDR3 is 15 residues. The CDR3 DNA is TGCAGTGCTAGAGACCGGCGGGGGGGCGTTTTTGAGCAGTTCTTC. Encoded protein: CSARDRRGGVFEQFF.

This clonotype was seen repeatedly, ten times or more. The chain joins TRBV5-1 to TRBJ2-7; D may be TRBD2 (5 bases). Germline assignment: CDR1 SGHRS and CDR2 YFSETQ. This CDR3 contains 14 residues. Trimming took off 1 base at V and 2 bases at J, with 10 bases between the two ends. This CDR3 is CASSLRENAYEQYF. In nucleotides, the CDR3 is TGCGCCAGCAGCTTGAGGGAGAACGCCTACGAGCAGTACTTC.

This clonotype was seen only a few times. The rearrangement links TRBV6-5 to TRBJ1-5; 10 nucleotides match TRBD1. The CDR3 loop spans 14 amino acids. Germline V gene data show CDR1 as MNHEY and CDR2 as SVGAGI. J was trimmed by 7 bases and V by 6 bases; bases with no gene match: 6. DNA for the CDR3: TGTGCCAGCAGAGGGACAGGGGAGATCCAGCCCCAGCATTTT. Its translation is CASRGTGEIQPQHF.

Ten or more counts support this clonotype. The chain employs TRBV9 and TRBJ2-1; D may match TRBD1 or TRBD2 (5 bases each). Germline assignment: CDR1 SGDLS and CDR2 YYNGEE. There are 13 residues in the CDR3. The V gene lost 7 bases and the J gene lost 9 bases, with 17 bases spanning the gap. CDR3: CASGEGLGSEQFF. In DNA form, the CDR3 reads TGTGCCAGCGGAGAGGGGCTGGGGTCTGAGCAGTTCTTC.

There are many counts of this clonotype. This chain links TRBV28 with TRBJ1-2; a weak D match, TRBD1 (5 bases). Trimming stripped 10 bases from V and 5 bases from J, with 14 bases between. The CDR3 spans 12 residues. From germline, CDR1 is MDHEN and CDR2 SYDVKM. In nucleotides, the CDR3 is TGTGCCACCCGGGGGGGTCTTTATGGCTACACCTTC. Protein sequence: CATRGGLYGYTF.

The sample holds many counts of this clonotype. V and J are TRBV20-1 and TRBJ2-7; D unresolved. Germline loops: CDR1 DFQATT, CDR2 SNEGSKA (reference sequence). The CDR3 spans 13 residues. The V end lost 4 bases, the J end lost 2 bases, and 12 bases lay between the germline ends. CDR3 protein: CSATKLLAYEQYF. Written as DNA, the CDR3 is TGCAGTGCTACTAAGCTACTTGCCTACGAGCAGTACTTC.